This TCR beta chain was captured in a study of T cell repertoires in cytomegalovirus infection. Findings and caveats of the study: The cumulative frequency of public TCR beta families distinguished individuals who carried CMV together with the relevant HLA. Predominance within the ex vivo response was attributable to HLA-C-restricted CMV-specific TCR beta clonotypes.

From the reads, TCRdb called clonotypes with MiXCR, one entry per CDR3 protein. Of some 920,000 distinct CDR3 sequences detected, 30% to 40% appear once; the ten largest clones hold 13%. On this clonotype itself: The antigen is not known.

V lost 9 bases, J lost 4 bases, and 15 bases lay in between. This CDR3 spans 14 amino acids. CDR1 and CDR2 (germline): MNHEY, SMNVEV (reference sequence). The sequence derives from a human donor in good health (CMV status not recorded). Some clones in this sample may be carry-over from other donors' samples. J is TRBJ2-2 and V is TRBV27; TRBD1 might be the D (6 bases). The material was cultured CD8+ T cells from PBMCs, obtained from culture after CMV antigen stimulation. CDR3 DNA sequence: TGTGCCAGTCGACCGGGACACATCACCGGGGAGCTGTTTTTT. Translation gives CASRPGHITGELFF.